This T cell receptor beta chain comes out of a study of T cell responses to AZD1222 COVID-19 vaccine. Germline values: CDR1 SNHLY, CDR2 FYNNEI. V lost 2 bases and J lost 5, with 9 bases in between. This CDR3 has 13 amino acids. Method: immunoSEQ multiplex PCR; TCRdb's copy keeps in-frame clones and lacks some. This sample has approximately 130,000 clones, with about 89% found just once. This sequence originates from an adult in good health. Sequenced material: peripheral blood, taken on day 0 of AZD1222 vaccination. The chain links TRBV2 to TRBJ1-1; unclear D gene. The DNA of the CDR3 is TGTGCCAGCAGTGAATTCCGGGGAACTGAAGCTTTCTTT. This gives the protein CASSEFRGTEAFF.